This T cell receptor (beta chain) was retrieved from a study of cytomegalovirus exposure and HLA in healthy donors. Sequenced by immunoSEQ multiplex PCR; TCRdb stores in-frame clones only, minus some. The repertoire holds approximately 120,000 clones, 80% to 90% seen once, with less than 2% in the top ten. The sample was PBMCs. The sequence derives from a woman aged 18-30 years in good health and CMV-seronegative.

The CDR3 nucleotides read TGTGCCAGCAGCTTATTTAGCGGGAGGGTTCTCTACGAGCAGTACTTC. It encodes CASSLFSGRVLYEQYF. The chain has TRBV7-2 and TRBJ2-7; 11 positions match TRBD2. Germline trimming cut 2 bases from V and 3 bases from J; bases unmatched to any gene: 6. The CDR3 is 16 residues long. Germline CDR1 is SGHTA and CDR2 is FQGNSA.